This is a list of T cell receptor beta chains from one sample in a study of OX40 agonist ivuxolimab in advanced cancers. Repertoires were generated with immunoSEQ multiplex PCR, while TCRdb's copy carries only in-frame clones and drops some. The sample lists about 11,000 clones; 75% to 85% were seen once. Material: CD4+ or CD8+ T cells sorted from blood, obtained in a trial of the OX40 agonist ivuxolimab. The source of these receptors is an adult with an advanced solid tumor such as melanoma, head and neck, liver or kidney cancer. CDR3s leave out the opening cysteine and the closing phenylalanine or tryptophan. Each record gives: V gene, J gene, CDR3 protein.

>TRBV5-4|TRBJ1-1
ASSLNVNTEAF
>TRBV7-9|TRBJ1-1
ASTLGWGNTEAF
>TRBV7-9|TRBJ1-1
ASSSRGREAF
>TRBV6-6|TRBJ2-2
ASSSPRGRDTGELF
>TRBV5-4|TRBJ2-1
ASSFLADSGNEQF
>TRBV7-9|TRBJ2-7
ASSSRDRTYEQY
>TRBV10-1|TRBJ2-7
ASSVSPSGEQY
>TRBV11-2|TRBJ2-3
ASSPKRGAPTDTQY
>TRBV12-5|TRBJ1-5
ASGLVWAGQDSNQPQH
>TRBV7-9|TRBJ1-2
VAGDGYT
>TRBV7-9|TRBJ2-7
ASSLGTYEQY
>TRBV6-4|TRBJ2-3
ASSDPEPSGEADTQY
>TRBV2|TRBJ1-1
ASSLQGTEAF
>TRBV6-4|TRBJ2-7
ASSADESSYEQY
>TRBV6-1|TRBJ2-5
ASSVYQETQY
>TRBV6-1|TRBJ1-6
ASSQLGPLH
>TRBV5-4|TRBJ2-5
ASSIETSGVGQETQY
>TRBV5-5|TRBJ1-2
ASSLVDRASYGYT
>TRBV6-1|TRBJ2-3
ASIPLRGDADTQY
>TRBV7-9|TRBJ2-7
ASSPDRTLGEQY
>TRBV5-8|TRBJ2-1
ASSLEAGGSYNEQF
>TRBV13|TRBJ2-2
ASSLGQVSTGELF
>TRBV9|TRBJ1-1
ASSVGDHLMNTEAF
>TRBV6-5|TRBJ1-1
ASSRSIGGEAF
>TRBV28|TRBJ2-7
ASSFSGGNYEQY
>TRBV29-1|TRBJ2-3
SVDRGQGTDTQY
>TRBV7-7|TRBJ2-6
ASSGQVMPQSRANVLT
>TRBV6-1|TRBJ2-6
ASSTGASGANVLT
>TRBV9|TRBJ2-5
ASSVDGGQMETQY
>TRBV13|TRBJ1-2
ASSEASNYGYT
>TRBV7-2|TRBJ2-1
ASSLGLSASEQF
>TRBV27|TRBJ1-1
ASSSGNTEAF
>TRBV2|TRBJ2-5
ASSSSMRKGETQY
>TRBV6-6|TRBJ2-7
ASSGTSYEQY
>TRBV5-6|TRBJ1-4
ASSPGGRGAEKLF
>TRBV5-7|TRBJ1-6
ASSSTGGGYSPLH
>TRBV7-8|TRBJ2-7
ASSLGNEQY
>TRBV7-9|TRBJ2-2
ASSFTEIGELF
>TRBV5-1|TRBJ1-1
ASSLDEWGEAF
>TRBV7-8|TRBJ2-7
ASSLFQTYEQY
>TRBV4-1|TRBJ2-7
ASSPGQGSYEQY
>TRBV2|TRBJ2-3
AAPGQVTDTQY
>TRBV5-4|TRBJ2-1
ASAAWAEGDNERF